This passage covers 23 T cell receptor beta chains from one sample sequenced in a study of CD8+CD57+ T cells in acquired aplastic anemia. It was patients with CD8+CD57+ cell expansion by flow cytometry who were chosen for sequencing. TCR beta VDJ and CDR3 profiling used genomic DNA as template. TCRdb fed the reads into MiXCR, producing one record per CDR3 protein. The data show about 160,000 distinct CDR3 sequences, 70% to 75% seen once. Sample: sorted CD4+, CD8+, or CD8+CD57+ T cells (not recorded which) from PBMCs. Every receptor here comes from a human donor with aplastic anemia.

CDR3 DNA sequence: TGTGCCAGCAGCTTATATCCAATGGGCGGGGGGCCCCAGCATTTT. Translating it yields CASSLYPMGGGPQHF. This chain connects TRBV7-2 to TRBJ1-5; a weak D match, TRBD1 (5 bases). V lost 2 bases, J lost 9 bases, and 17 bases lay in between. This CDR3 is 15 amino acids long. Germline V lookup: CDR1 SGHTA, CDR2 FQGNSA.

V gene TRBV29-1 combines with J gene TRBJ2-2; the D gene is possibly TRBD2 (5 bases). V was cut by 4 bases and J by 5 bases, with 8 bases left in between. From germline, CDR1 is SQVTM and CDR2 ANQGSEA. The CDR3 is made up of 12 amino acids. CDR3 in DNA: TGCAGCGTTGGAGGCGGGACCGGGGAGCTGTTTTTT. Encoded protein: CSVGGGTGELFF.

This clonotype was seen repeatedly, ten times or more. The CDR3 sequence: CASSLVSAQYF. As DNA, the CDR3 is TGCGCCAGCAGCTTGGTTAGCGCGCAGTATTTT. The chain recombines TRBV5-1 with TRBJ2-3; D perhaps matches TRBD2 (5 bases). Germline V gene lookup returns CDR1 SGHRS and CDR2 YFSETQ. Trimming pared 0 bases from V and 10 bases from J, leaving 6 bases between. The CDR3 has 11 residues.

The rearrangement joins TRBV5-1 to TRBJ1-1; possible D gene TRBD1, 5 bases. The germline CDR1 and CDR2 sequences are SGHRS and YFSETQ. V lost 4 bases to trimming and J lost 1 base, with 11 bases between them. CDR3 length: 14 amino acids. CDR3 loop: CASSTQVGNTEAFF. The CDR3 DNA sequence: TGCGCCAGCAGCACACAGGTTGGGAACACTGAAGCTTTCTTT.

The V gene is TRBV12-5, the J gene TRBJ2-2; 10 bases agree with TRBD2. The CDR3 consists of 16 residues. Germline V lookup: CDR1 LGHNT, CDR2 FRNRAP. Trimming took 1 base from V and 7 from J; bases not matched to a gene: 6. CDR3 coding DNA: TGTGCTAGTGGTTTGGGGCTAGCGGGAGTGGTCGGGGAGCTGTTTTTT. Translating gives CASGLGLAGVVGELFF.

The chain employs TRBV20-1 and TRBJ2-1, with 8 bases lining up with TRBD1. The CDR3 loop spans 13 amino acids. J gave up 6 bases and V 6 bases, and 7 bases lay outside the gene matches. Looked up from germline, CDR1 is DFQATT and CDR2 is SNEGSKA (reference sequence). The CDR3 DNA follows: TGCAGTGCCCGGACAGGGCCCCCCAATGAGCAGTTCTTC. Its translation is CSARTGPPNEQFF.

There are many counts of this clonotype. This rearrangement joins TRBV6-4 to TRBJ2-2; no definite D call. Trimming left V 0 bases short and J 2 bases short, with 7 bases between. CDR3 length: 15 residues. Germline lookup yields CDR1 MRHNA and CDR2 SNTAGT. The CDR3: CASSDSGGNTGELFF. CDR3 nucleotide sequence: TGTGCCAGCAGTGACTCCGGTGGCAACACCGGGGAGCTGTTTTTT.

For this clonotype: The CDR3 end shows no conserved phenylalanine or tryptophan, and so a read error is likely. It is unclear where the CDR3 begins or ends on the DNA, so no DNA is shown, and the CDR3 is as TCRdb lists it. The chain couples TRBV12-3 or TRBV12-4 to TRBJ1-1; the DNA was not compared with TRBD1, the D call given in the table. The CDR3 adds up to 11 amino acids, both ends counted. CDR3 in amino acids: CASSSSRGDFL.

V gene TRBV24-1 combines with J gene TRBJ2-2; D is perhaps TRBD1 (5 bases). Trimming shortened V by 9 bases and J by 5 bases, and 12 bases separated the two germline ends. Per the germline V gene, CDR1 is KGHDR and CDR2 is SFDVKD. The CDR3 has 13 amino acids. The CDR3: CATLDQGTGELFF. The CDR3 nucleotides are TGTGCCACCCTGGACCAGGGAACCGGGGAGCTGTTTTTT.

The V gene is TRBV5-1, the J gene TRBJ2-2; a possible D gene is TRBD2 (5 bases). V was shortened by 5 bases and J by 7 bases, with 18 bases between the two germline ends. Germline CDR1 is SGHRS and CDR2 is YFSETQ. The CDR3 is 15 amino acids. The CDR3 protein is CASRSGSEESGELFF. Written as DNA, the CDR3 is TGCGCCAGCAGGAGCGGAAGCGAGGAAAGCGGGGAGCTGTTTTTT.

This clonotype appeared once. A much larger clone sits a single nucleotide away, making a read error possible. The rearrangement joins TRBV3-1 to TRBJ2-1; D tentatively reads TRBD1 or TRBD2 (5 bases each). Trimming pared 3 bases from V and 8 bases from J, leaving 17 bases between. Germline lookup yields CDR1 LGHDT and CDR2 YNNKEL (reference sequence). This CDR3 has 15 amino acids. The CDR3 sequence is CASSHARDGPHEQFF. The CDR3 nucleotides are TGTGCCAGCAGCCACGCAAGGGACGGCCCCCATGAGCAGTTCTTC.

V usage is TRBV2 and J usage is TRBJ1-4; tentatively, D is TRBD1 (5 bases). Germline CDR1 is SNHLY and CDR2 is FYNNEI. V was trimmed by 10 bases and J by 0 bases, leaving 12 bases between them. The CDR3 sequence is 14 residues long. CDR3 in amino acids: CATSRTTTNEKLFF. In DNA, the CDR3 is TGTGCCACCAGCCGGACAACAACTAATGAAAAACTGTTTTTT.

The CDR3 nucleotides are TGCGCCAGCAGCCCACGGCCGGGACAGGGTGCCTACGAGCAGTACTTC. Translating gives CASSPRPGQGAYEQYF. V gene TRBV5-1 combines with J gene TRBJ2-7; 9 bases fit TRBD1. CDR3 size: 16 residues. Germline V gene sequence: CDR1 SGHRS, CDR2 YFSETQ. V lost 4 bases and J lost 2; bases outside the gene matches: 10.

The V call is TRBV20-1, the J call TRBJ1-5, with a weak D call TRBD1 (5 bases). Trimming took off 6 bases at V and 0 bases at J, with 12 bases between the two ends. This CDR3 region has 14 residues. Germline CDR1 reads DFQATT; CDR2 reads SNEGSKA (reference sequence). DNA of the CDR3: TGCAGTGCCGGGGGAGACTATAGCAATCAGCCCCAGCATTTT. Amino acid sequence: CSAGGDYSNQPQHF.

This clonotype was seen more than once but under ten times. V and J are TRBV20-1 and TRBJ2-7; 7 bases map to TRBD1. The length of the CDR3 is 14 residues. The germline gives CDR1 DFQATT, CDR2 SNEGSKA (reference sequence). Trimming took 3 bases from V and 2 from J; bases not matched to a gene: 7. In nucleotides, the CDR3 is TGCAGTGCTAGCAAACCGGGGACAGCCTACGAGCAGTACTTC. It codes for CSASKPGTAYEQYF.

As DNA, the CDR3 is TGTGCCACCAGCCAACGTCCAGGGGCTGGGCAGTTCTTC. It codes for CATSQRPGAGQFF. The chain couples TRBV15 to TRBJ2-1, with D perhaps matching TRBD1 (6 bases). CDR1 is LNHNV, CDR2 YYDKDF, per germline (reference sequence). The CDR3 contains 13 residues. The V end lost 5 bases, the J end lost 12 bases, and 17 bases lay between the germline ends. Supplemented by reference TRBV15 and TRBJ2-1, the full variable domain reads DAMVIQNPRYQVTQFGKPVTLSCSQTLNHNVMYWYQQKSSQAPKLLFHYYDKDFNNEADTPDNFQSRRPNTSFCFLDIRSPGLGDTAMYLCATSQRPGAGQFFGPGTRLTVL.

The genes are TRBV9 and TRBJ2-7; a possible D gene is TRBD2 (6 bases). Per germline, CDR1 SGDLS and CDR2 YYNGEE. Between the trimmed V and J ends, which lost 3 bases and 0 bases, there was a span of 10 bases. This CDR3 is built from 14 residues. Here the CDR3 reads CASSGGVLSYEQYF. CDR3 nucleotide sequence: TGTGCCAGCAGCGGCGGGGTGCTCTCCTACGAGCAGTACTTC.

V is TRBV9 and J is TRBJ2-5; no clear D. V gave up 0 bases and J gave up 0 bases, with 6 bases separating them. CDR1 is SGDLS and CDR2 is YYNGEE in the germline V gene. CDR3 size: 14 residues. This CDR3 is CASSVAPDQETQYF. The CDR3 nucleotides read TGTGCCAGCAGCGTAGCTCCAGACCAAGAGACCCAGTACTTC.

This rearrangement joins TRBV2 to TRBJ1-3, with TRBD1 matching over 7 bases. Germline CDR1 and CDR2: SNHLY and FYNNEI. This CDR3 region has 16 residues. V was pared by 3 bases and J by 8 bases, with 13 bases of the junction left unmatched. CDR3 DNA: TGTGCCAGCAGTGAGACAGGGATACGGAATCGAGACACCATATATTTT. Protein product: CASSETGIRNRDTIYF.

V gene TRBV9 combines with J gene TRBJ2-3; D gene unclear. This CDR3 spans 15 amino acids. Trimming cost V 0 bases and J 3 bases, with 11 bases left between them. Germline V gene lookup returns CDR1 SGDLS and CDR2 YYNGEE. This CDR3 reads CASSVDSRMTDTQYF. Written as DNA, the CDR3 is TGTGCCAGCAGCGTAGATAGTAGGATGACAGATACGCAGTATTTT.

The chain links TRBV29-1 to TRBJ1-2; no firm D call. This CDR3 comprises 15 residues. With 6 bases removed from V and 8 bases from J, the gap between germline ends came to 25 bases. Germline-derived CDR1 and CDR2 are SQVTM and ANQGSEA. CDR3 sequence reads: CSVEEGRSMIKGYTF. CDR3 in DNA: TGCAGCGTCGAGGAGGGCCGATCCATGATCAAGGGCTACACCTTC.

This clonotype was detected a few times. V is TRBV9 and J is TRBJ1-1; the D is unclear. The CDR3 runs to 13 residues. The V gene's germline CDR1 is SGDLS and CDR2 YYNGEE. Trimming removed 0 bases from V and 1 base from J, with 4 bases in between. CDR3: CASSVEQNTEAFF. The CDR3 bases are TGTGCCAGCAGCGTAGAACAGAACACTGAAGCTTTCTTT.

V gene TRBV25-1 combines with J gene TRBJ2-1; 9 bases line up with TRBD2. The J segment lost 5 bases and the V segment lost 1 base, leaving 3 bases of the junction unmatched. The germline CDR1 and CDR2 sequences are MGHDK and SYGVNS. This CDR3 has 15 amino acids. This CDR3 reads CASSEWSSGNNEQFF. CDR3 nucleotide sequence: TGTGCCAGCAGTGAATGGTCTAGCGGGAACAATGAGCAGTTCTTC.